The 16 T cell receptor beta chains given below trace back to one sample, sequenced in a study of vaccination effects on CD4 cells after COVID-19. Generated by immunoSEQ multiplex PCR, the TCRdb table keeps only in-frame clones and is missing some. Of about 23,000 clones listed, roughly four fifths are singletons. Their antigens are not known. CD4+ T cells specific for antigen were expanded with viral peptide pools by the ViraFEST assay before sequencing. Isolating CD4+ T cells followed approximately 11 days of culture. All vaccine recipients tested negative for nucleocapsid antibodies and had never contracted SARS-CoV-2 infection. The input for sequencing was CD4+ T cells from PBMCs cultured with SARS-CoV-2 spike peptides, taken before COVID-19 vaccination. The source is a human donor who received a COVID-19 vaccine.

V is TRBV18 and J is TRBJ2-1; D gene uncertain. Trimming cost V 0 bases and J 4 bases, with 16 bases left between them. Germline CDR1 reads KGHSH; CDR2 reads LQKENI. CDR3 length: 17 residues. In DNA form, the CDR3 reads TGTGCCAGCTCACCACCCTTGCAAGAGCCGGCATACAATGAGCAGTTCTTC. Protein sequence: CASSPPLQEPAYNEQFF.

This clone was recorded a few times. V and J are TRBV3-1 (or the pseudogene TRBV3-2) and TRBJ1-2, with 7 bases lining up with TRBD1. Germline V gene data show CDR1 as LGHDT and CDR2 as YNNKEL (reference sequence). The trim removed 0 bases at V and 6 bases at J, leaving 4 bases unmatched. CDR3 length: 14 amino acids. CDR3 residues: CASSQEEQGNGYTF. In nucleotides, the CDR3 is TGTGCCAGCAGCCAAGAGGAACAGGGGAATGGCTACACCTTC.

This clone was detected a few times. The V call is TRBV11-3, the J call TRBJ2-1; 7 bases map to TRBD1. Trimming cost V 0 bases and J 8 bases; bases outside gene matches: 10. The V gene's germline CDR1 is SGHNT and CDR2 YENEEA. This CDR3 region has 16 residues. CDR3 residues: CASSLEVTGSGDEQFF. The DNA for the CDR3 is TGTGCCAGCAGCTTAGAAGTGACAGGGAGCGGCGATGAGCAGTTCTTC.

This chain connects TRBV5-4 to TRBJ1-1; weak D call: TRBD1 (5 bases). This CDR3 spans 13 amino acids. The V end was cut by 4 bases, the J end by 2 bases, with 9 bases between. Germline values: CDR1 SGHNT, CDR2 YYREEE (reference sequence). The CDR3 nucleotides read TGTGCCAGCAGCCCGGGACCAAACACTGAAGCTTTCTTT. Translated: CASSPGPNTEAFF.

This clone was detected only a few times. The chain recombines TRBV4-1 with TRBJ2-4, with a weak D call TRBD1 (6 bases). The V and J ends lost 0 bases and 4 bases respectively, with 16 bases between them. CDR1 and CDR2 from the germline V gene are MGHRA and YSYEKL. The CDR3 has 17 amino acids. The CDR3 protein is CASSQDNQGNQKNIQYF. In nucleotides, the CDR3 is TGCGCCAGCAGCCAAGACAACCAGGGGAATCAGAAAAACATTCAGTACTTC.

The V gene is TRBV10-3, the J gene TRBJ1-6; D is unresolved. The V gene's germline CDR1 is ENHRY and CDR2 SYGVKD. The CDR3 extends over 15 amino acids. V lost 5 bases and J lost 8, with 16 bases in between. Here the CDR3 reads CAISRTGGGDSPLHF. The DNA for the CDR3 is TGTGCCATCAGTCGAACCGGTGGAGGAGATTCACCCCTCCACTTT.

The genes are TRBV12-3 or TRBV12-4 and TRBJ2-3; D ambiguous. V gave up 6 bases and J gave up 2 bases, with 9 bases separating them. This CDR3 spans 13 amino acids. The CDR3 here is CASRLRYTDTQYF. The DNA of the CDR3 is TGTGCCAGCAGACTCCGATACACAGATACGCAGTATTTT.

The chain combines TRBV25-1 with TRBJ1-2; TRBD1 matches 8 bases. This CDR3 is 17 amino acids long. CDR1 is MGHDK and CDR2 is SYGVNS in the germline V gene. After removal of 6 bases from V and 0 bases from J, the junction contained 12 bases not matched to a gene. CDR3 in DNA: TGTGCCAGCAGGAGAGCAGGGGAACAGGGGGCTAACTATGGCTACACCTTC. Protein sequence: CASRRAGEQGANYGYTF.

The V gene is TRBV3-1 (or the pseudogene TRBV3-2), the J gene TRBJ2-3; D is undetermined. With 4 bases removed from V and 2 bases from J, the gap between germline ends came to 13 bases. Per the germline V gene, CDR1 is LGHDT and CDR2 is YNNKEL (reference sequence). The CDR3 is 15 amino acids. CDR3 DNA: TGTGCCAGCAGCCCGGACCGTAGCTTCACAGATACGCAGTATTTT. As protein: CASSPDRSFTDTQYF.

The chain carries TRBV29-1 and TRBJ1-3, with a possible D match to TRBD1 (6 bases). CDR1 and CDR2 (germline): SQVTM, ANQGSEA. Trimming cost V 4 bases and J 0 bases, with 10 bases left between them. This CDR3 spans 14 amino acids. The CDR3: CSVGGQLSGNTIYF. The CDR3 nucleotides read TGCAGCGTTGGGGGGCAGCTCTCTGGAAACACCATATATTTT.

This clone was seen just once. The chain recombines TRBV5-1 with TRBJ2-2; TRBD2 matches 7 bases. This CDR3 region has 15 residues. Losses at the gene ends were 0 bases for V and 1 base for J; bases not matched to a gene: 0. Germline loops: CDR1 SGHRS, CDR2 YFSETQ. The CDR3, as DNA: TGCGCCAGCAGCTTGGCGGGAGGGAACACCGGGGAGCTGTTTTTT. This translates into CASSLAGGNTGELFF.

This clone was observed a single time. This rearrangement joins TRBV7-9 to TRBJ2-2, with a weak D call TRBD2 (5 bases). Germline lookup yields CDR1 SEHNR and CDR2 FQNEAQ (reference sequence). This CDR3 is 15 amino acids long. V shed 4 bases and J shed 7 bases, with 16 bases lying between them. CDR3 nucleotides: TGTGCCAGCAGCTCCCCGGGGAACATCAACGGGGAGCTGTTTTTT. It yields the protein CASSSPGNINGELFF.

This clone was seen only a few times. V usage is TRBV27 and J usage is TRBJ2-7; D possibly matches TRBD1 or TRBD2 (5 bases each). The CDR3 is made up of 18 amino acids. From germline, CDR1 is MNHEY and CDR2 SMNVEV (reference sequence). V lost 0 bases to trimming and J lost 1 base, with 19 bases between them. The DNA for the CDR3 is TGTGCCAGCAGTTTATCGGAGTTGGGCTGGGACGGTTCCTACGAGCAGTACTTC. It specifies CASSLSELGWDGSYEQYF.

Only a few counts were recorded for this clone. The rearrangement uses TRBV6-6 and TRBJ2-2, with 8 bases lining up with TRBD2. Germline CDR1 is MNHNY and CDR2 is SVGAGI (reference sequence). The CDR3 is made up of 16 amino acids. Trimming at V came to 2 bases and at J to 5 bases, leaving 7 bases not matched to a gene. In DNA, the CDR3 is TGTGCCAGCAGTTACGGGGCTAGCGGGTTGACCGGGGAGCTGTTTTTT. Its translation is CASSYGASGLTGELFF.

This clone was picked up a small number of times. The rearrangement links TRBV2 to TRBJ1-1; unclear D gene. Germline CDR1 reads SNHLY; CDR2 reads FYNNEI. This CDR3 comprises 11 residues. V shed 1 base and J shed 10 bases, with 7 bases lying between them. The CDR3 here is CASSEVYRAFF. CDR3 in DNA: TGTGCCAGCAGTGAAGTCTATCGAGCTTTCTTT.

The chain recombines TRBV6-5 with TRBJ1-5; weak D call: TRBD1 (5 bases). The germline V gene encodes CDR1 MNHEY and CDR2 SVGAGI. The CDR3 is 15 amino acids. Trimming removed 9 bases at V and 1 base at J, with 16 bases between. This CDR3 is CASRSTELSNQPQHF. CDR3 DNA: TGTGCCAGTCGGTCGACAGAATTGAGCAATCAGCCCCAGCATTTT.